The 15 T cell receptor beta chains listed next were all sequenced from one sample in a study of identical twins. Via MiXCR, TCRdb re-called the 5' RACE reads, giving one row per CDR3 protein. The sample includes around 250,000 distinct CDR3 sequences, approximately 7% of them seen just once. These same records also appear under a second study, on yellow fever vaccine responses in identical twins.

Sample: memory (CD45RO+) T cells sorted from blood. Source of these receptors: a woman aged 18-29 years in good health.

The rearrangement uses TRBV10-3 and TRBJ1-1; D gene unclear. Germline loops: CDR1 ENHRY, CDR2 SYGVKD. V was pared by 7 bases and J by 5 bases, with 14 bases between. The CDR3 loop spans 13 amino acids. This CDR3 is CAIIDSGGTEAFF. CDR3 nucleotide sequence: TGTGCCATCATCGACTCTGGAGGGACTGAAGCTTTCTTT.

The chain combines TRBV4-1 with TRBJ1-1, with D perhaps matching TRBD1 (5 bases). Germline CDR1 is MGHRA and CDR2 is YSYEKL. The CDR3 extends over 15 amino acids. V dropped 3 bases and J dropped 3 bases, with 14 bases sitting between them. The chain's CDR3 is CASSQRGGRDTEAFF. CDR3 DNA sequence: TGCGCCAGCAGCCAGCGGGGGGGGAGGGACACTGAAGCTTTCTTT.

J is TRBJ1-1 and V is TRBV5-6; D is unclear. Trimming removed 4 bases from V and 1 base from J, with 11 bases in between. Germline V gene sequence: CDR1 SGHDT, CDR2 YYEEEE. The CDR3 spans 14 residues. CDR3 sequence: CASSQWNGNTEAFF. The CDR3 nucleotides are TGTGCCAGCAGCCAATGGAACGGGAACACTGAAGCTTTCTTT.

This clonotype has ten or more counts. This chain's CDR3 is CASSDRGLSNTEAFF. DNA of the CDR3: TGTGCCAGCAGCGACAGGGGCCTTTCGAACACTGAAGCTTTCTTT. The chain is built from TRBV7-2 and TRBJ1-1, with TRBD1 matching over 8 bases. The CDR3 is 15 amino acids. The germline V gene encodes CDR1 SGHTA and CDR2 FQGNSA. V gave up 5 bases and J gave up 1 base; unmatched junction bases: 6.

This clonotype occurred many times. The genes are TRBV5-1 and TRBJ2-5; no firm D call. V was clipped by 4 bases and J by 3 bases, with 4 bases between them. The CDR3 is 11 amino acids. The germline V gene has CDR1 SGHRS and CDR2 YFSETQ. This CDR3 is CASSVEETQYF. In DNA form, the CDR3 reads TGCGCCAGCAGCGTAGAAGAGACCCAGTACTTC.

This clonotype was seen a handful of times. The V gene is TRBV28, the J gene TRBJ2-6; 8 bases map to TRBD1. The CDR3 spans 16 residues. Trimming cost V 3 bases and J 4 bases; bases outside gene matches: 5. Germline CDR1 reads MDHEN; CDR2 reads SYDVKM. The CDR3 loop reads CASSLGDRPGANVLTF. The CDR3 nucleotides are TGTGCCAGCAGTTTGGGGGACAGGCCCGGGGCCAACGTCCTGACTTTC.

This sequence joins TRBV2 and TRBJ2-3; the match to TRBD1 covers 7 bases. Germline V gene sequence: CDR1 SNHLY, CDR2 FYNNEI. V shed 5 bases, J shed 4 bases, and the junction held 9 bases outside the gene matches. CDR3 length: 15 residues. CDR3 sequence reads: CASSSPKGQSDTQYF. The CDR3 region has the DNA TGTGCCAGCAGTTCACCGAAGGGACAGTCAGATACGCAGTATTTT. The variable domain in full, completed from reference TRBV2 and TRBJ2-3, reads EPEVTQTPSHQVTQMGQEVILRCVPISNHLYFYWYRQILGQKVEFLVSFYNNEISEKSEIFDDQFSVERPDGSNFTLKIRSTKLEDSAMYFCASSSPKGQSDTQYFGPGTRLTVL.

This clonotype was seen a handful of times. The chain links TRBV3-1 to TRBJ2-3; 10 positions agree with TRBD2. CDR3 length: 14 amino acids. CDR1 is LGHDT, CDR2 YNNKEL, per germline (reference sequence). Unmatched junction bases numbered 5, after V lost 5 bases and J lost 6 bases. CDR3 in DNA: TGTGCCAGCAGCGTGGGACTAGCGCAGGATACGCAGTATTTT. This sequence encodes CASSVGLAQDTQYF.

DNA for the CDR3: TGCGCCAGCAGCCAAGATGCAGGACAGGGAGATACGCAGTATTTT. It translates to CASSQDAGQGDTQYF. This sequence joins TRBV4-1 and TRBJ2-3; TRBD1 aligns across 8 bases. The ends lost 0 bases at V and 5 bases at J; junction bases unmatched: 4. CDR1 and CDR2 (germline): MGHRA, YSYEKL. This CDR3 comprises 15 residues.

As to this clonotype: A junction end diverges from the germline sequence, so it may reflect a read error. The gene calls are TRBV7-8 and TRBJ2-3; 7 positions agree with TRBD2. The CDR3 contains 16 residues. Germline CDR1 reads SGHVS; CDR2 reads FQNEAQ. DNA for the CDR3: TGTGCCAGAAGCTTAGCGGGCGGGCCTAGCACAGATACGCAGTATTTT. This encodes CARSLAGGPSTDTQYF.

CDR3 sequence reads: CASSDAANTEAFF. DNA for the CDR3: TGTGCCAGCTCCGATGCGGCGAACACTGAAGCTTTCTTT. This chain links TRBV18 with TRBJ1-1; D ambiguous. The CDR3 contains 13 residues. Germline values: CDR1 KGHSH, CDR2 LQKENI. Trimming took off 6 bases at V and 1 base at J, with 9 bases between the two ends.

V is TRBV3-1 and J is TRBJ2-5; TRBD2 matches at 13 bases. CDR3 length equals 16 residues. CDR1 is LGHDT and CDR2 is YNNKEL in the germline V gene (reference sequence). J gave up 5 bases and V 2 bases, and 5 bases lay outside the gene matches. The CDR3 loop is CASSQTTSGGYETQYF. CDR3 nucleotide sequence: TGTGCCAGCAGCCAAACGACTAGCGGGGGGTATGAGACCCAGTACTTC.

This clonotype was observed a few times. The genes are TRBV20-1 and TRBJ2-7; tentative D call: TRBD1 (5 bases). The germline V and J ends were trimmed by 3 bases and 5 bases, with 14 bases remaining between them. Per germline, CDR1 DFQATT and CDR2 SNEGSKA (reference sequence). The CDR3 is 13 residues long. This chain's CDR3 is CSASIQGLHEQYF. The CDR3 DNA reads as TGCAGTGCTAGTATCCAGGGATTGCACGAGCAGTACTTC.

This clonotype was detected ten times or more. The chain is built from TRBV12-3 or TRBV12-4 and TRBJ2-1; D not certain. V dropped 6 bases and J dropped 9 bases, with 12 bases sitting between them. The CDR3 loop spans 12 amino acids. CDR3 coding DNA: TGTGCCAGCAGGGCCCCCTATAGTGAGCAGTTCTTC. Translating gives CASRAPYSEQFF.

The chain is built from TRBV6-2 or TRBV6-3 and TRBJ2-1; TRBD1 agrees at 8 bases. Germline V gene data show CDR1 as MNHEY and CDR2 as SVGEGT. The ends lost 8 bases at V and 0 bases at J; junction bases unmatched: 6. There are 15 residues in the CDR3. Written as DNA, the CDR3 is TGTGCCAGCGTACGACAGGGGAGCTCCTACAATGAGCAGTTCTTC. This codes for CASVRQGSSYNEQFF.